These 21 T cell receptor beta chains came from one sample sequenced in a study of blood T cell repertoires in COVID-19 (dated by TCRdb to the early 2020s). Library prep was done by the immunoSEQ multiplex PCR assay. TCRdb took this table from immuneACCESS and kept in-frame rearrangements with V and J called. Such tables lack part of the clones; where checked against another copy, unresolved V genes explain under half of the gap, and the rest is unexplained. The sample contains roughly 250,000 clones, 86% of them found a single time. The top ten clonotypes cover around 10% of the sample. Sequencing was carried out using peripheral blood. The origin of the receptors is a man aged 35 to 55 who had recovered from COVID-19.

The chain combines TRBV29-1 with TRBJ1-1; 8 nucleotides align to TRBD1. Per germline, CDR1 SQVTM and CDR2 ANQGSEA. The CDR3 contains 14 residues. After removal of 4 bases from V and 7 bases from J, the junction contained 11 bases not matched to a gene. CDR3 DNA: TGCAGCGTTGGCGGGCAGGACAGGGCTTTTGAAGCTTTCTTT. It is translated as CSVGGQDRAFEAFF.

The chain couples TRBV7-2 to TRBJ2-3, with D perhaps matching TRBD2 (6 bases). The V and J ends lost 0 bases and 3 bases respectively, with 13 bases between them. The CDR3 sequence is 16 residues long. CDR1 is SGHTA, CDR2 FQGNSA, per germline. The CDR3 DNA reads TGTGCCAGCAGCTTAGCGGCAGGGACTGTGACAGATACGCAGTATTTT. Amino acids: CASSLAAGTVTDTQYF.

The chain combines TRBV6-5 with TRBJ1-1; no definite D call. Germline values: CDR1 MNHEY, CDR2 SVGAGI. The CDR3 consists of 14 residues. V lost 0 bases to trimming and J lost 4 bases, with 9 bases between them. The CDR3 coding sequence is TGTGCCAGCAGTTACTCCCGGGGTTTCACTGAAGCTTTCTTT. Translated: CASSYSRGFTEAFF.

This clone showed up just once. The chain couples TRBV2 to TRBJ2-3; 15 bases fit TRBD2. V trimming: 3 bases; J trimming: 1 base; junction bases outside the gene matches: 8. The CDR3 is made up of 19 amino acids. Germline CDR1 reads SNHLY; CDR2 reads FYNNEI. This CDR3 is CASSDPGLAGGPGTDTQYF. The DNA of the CDR3 is TGTGCCAGCAGTGATCCAGGACTAGCGGGAGGGCCTGGCACAGATACGCAGTATTTT.

The chain's CDR3 is CATRSSGSADEQFF. DNA of the CDR3: TGTGCCACCAGGAGTAGCGGGAGTGCCGATGAGCAGTTCTTC. The rearrangement links TRBV24-1 to TRBJ2-1, with 9 positions matching TRBD2. V gave up 7 bases and J gave up 8 bases; unmatched junction bases: 8. Germline-derived CDR1 and CDR2 are KGHDR and SFDVKD. The CDR3 runs to 14 residues.

A few counts support this clone. The J gene is TRBJ2-4, the V gene TRBV5-1, with D possibly matching TRBD2 (5 bases). Trimming left V 0 bases short and J 9 bases short, with 22 bases between. Germline V CDR1 and CDR2: SGHRS, YFSETQ. This CDR3 has 17 residues. CDR3: CASSLAVRSGSGFIQYF. DNA of the CDR3: TGCGCCAGCAGCTTGGCCGTAAGGTCTGGGTCGGGGTTCATTCAGTACTTC. Drawing the rest from reference TRBV5-1 and TRBJ2-4, the complete variable domain is KAGVTQTPRYLIKTRGQQVTLSCSPISGHRSVSWYQQTPGQGLQFLFEYFSETQRNKGNFPGRFSGRQFSNSRSEMNVSTLELGDSALYLCASSLAVRSGSGFIQYFGAGTRLSVL.

The chain recombines TRBV6-4 with TRBJ2-5, with 8 nucleotides matching TRBD2. CDR3 length: 15 amino acids. Germline CDR1 and CDR2: MRHNA and SNTAGT. Trimming took 2 bases from V and 1 from J; bases not matched to a gene: 3. This chain's CDR3 is CASSDLRGGQETQYF. In DNA, the CDR3 is TGTGCCAGCAGTGACCTTCGGGGGGGCCAAGAGACCCAGTACTTC.

The CDR3 DNA follows: TGTGCCAGCTTTGATACTCTTGGAAACACCATATATTTT. This gives the protein CASFDTLGNTIYF. This chain uses TRBV6-5 with TRBJ1-3, with D hard to call. V was shortened by 8 bases and J by 3 bases, with 11 bases between the two germline ends. Germline V gives CDR1 MNHEY, CDR2 SVGAGI. The CDR3 runs 13 residues.

V and J are TRBV6-2 or TRBV6-3 and TRBJ1-2; perhaps TRBD1 as D (6 bases). The CDR3 sequence is 12 residues long. Deletions cut 4 bases from V and 5 bases from J, with 8 bases between. Germline CDR1 and CDR2: MNHEY and SVGEGT. This CDR3 is CASSSDSYGYTF. DNA of the CDR3: TGTGCCAGCAGTTCGGACAGTTATGGCTACACCTTC.

In this sample, this clone turned up once. This sequence joins TRBV10-1 and TRBJ2-7; maybe TRBD2 (6 bases). There are 13 residues in the CDR3. V shed 6 bases and J shed 0 bases, with 9 bases lying between them. Germline V gives CDR1 WNHNN, CDR2 SYGVQD (reference sequence). As DNA, the CDR3 is TGCGCCAGCAGCCCGACTAGCTCCTACGAGCAGTACTTC. Protein sequence: CASSPTSSYEQYF.

The chain carries TRBV9 and TRBJ2-1; the match to TRBD2 covers 8 bases. Unmatched junction bases numbered 13, after V lost 2 bases and J lost 3 bases. The CDR3 is 18 amino acids. CDR1 is SGDLS, CDR2 YYNGEE, per germline. As DNA, the CDR3 is TGTGCCAGCAGCGTGAACCCTTCGAAGCGGGAGAGCTACAATGAGCAGTTCTTC. Amino acid sequence: CASSVNPSKRESYNEQFF.

V and J are TRBV6-2 or TRBV6-3 and TRBJ2-7; TRBD2 matches at 9 bases. Germline CDR1 and CDR2: MNHEY and SVGEGT. The CDR3 extends over 16 amino acids. With V trimmed by 5 bases and J by 4 bases, 12 bases remained unmatched. CDR3 sequence (DNA): TGTGCCAGCAGTCCCAGGAGCGGGGGGACGCAATACGAGCAGTACTTC. It is translated as CASSPRSGGTQYEQYF.

This chain uses TRBV20-1 with TRBJ2-7; D uncertain. Deletions cut 4 bases from V and 3 bases from J, with 4 bases between. Germline V gives CDR1 DFQATT, CDR2 SNEGSKA (reference sequence). The CDR3 is 10 amino acids. As DNA, the CDR3 is TGCAGTGCTACGGGCTACGAGCAGTACTTC. Its protein product is CSATGYEQYF.

The chain uses TRBV21-1 and TRBJ2-1; TRBD1, the table's D call, was not compared with the DNA. TRBV21-1 is designated a pseudogene. This CDR3 region has 15 residues. This chain's CDR3 is CASSAPGGNANEQFF. DNA of the CDR3: TGTGCCAGCAGCGCCCCAGGGGGTAATGCGAATGAGCAGTTCTTC.

The chain recombines TRBV5-6 with TRBJ2-7, with D possibly TRBD2 on 5 matching bases. This CDR3 contains 15 residues. Germline loops: CDR1 SGHDT, CDR2 YYEEEE. The V end was cut by 1 base, the J end by 5 bases, with 16 bases between. CDR3 loop: CASSLLSSRVHEQYF. The CDR3 region has the DNA TGTGCCAGCAGCTTGTTATCATCGAGGGTCCACGAGCAGTACTTC. Supplemented by reference TRBV5-6 and TRBJ2-7, the full variable domain reads DAGVTQSPTHLIKTRGQQVTLRCSPKSGHDTVSWYQQALGQGPQFIFQYYEEEERQRGNFPDRFSGHQFPNYSSELNVNALLLGDSALYLCASSLLSSRVHEQYFGPGTRLTVT.

The chain employs TRBV15 and TRBJ2-3, with TRBD1 matching over 7 bases. Trimming cost V 3 bases and J 0 bases; bases outside gene matches: 3. Per germline, CDR1 LNHNV and CDR2 YYDKDF (reference sequence). This CDR3 has 15 residues. CDR3: CATSSGTASTDTQYF. The CDR3 region has the DNA TGTGCCACCAGCAGCGGGACAGCCAGCACAGATACGCAGTATTTT.

The genes are TRBV29-1 and TRBJ1-2; 7 bases agree with TRBD1. Germline V CDR1 and CDR2: SQVTM, ANQGSEA. Losses at the gene ends were 7 bases for V and 5 bases for J; bases not matched to a gene: 4. The CDR3 has 11 residues. CDR3 bases: TGCAGCGGTGGGACAGCTTATGGCTACACCTTC. The encoded protein is CSGGTAYGYTF.

The DNA for the CDR3 is TGTGCCAGCAGTAACCTAGCGGGGGGTGAAGAGACCCAGTACTTC. Translating gives CASSNLAGGEETQYF. This chain uses TRBV27 with TRBJ2-5, with 11 bases lining up with TRBD2. Trimming cost V 5 bases and J 3 bases; bases outside gene matches: 5. The CDR3 has 15 residues. The germline V gene encodes CDR1 MNHEY and CDR2 SMNVEV (reference sequence).

This clone was seen more than once but under ten times. V and J are TRBV7-2 and TRBJ1-5, with D tentatively TRBD1 (5 bases). V lost 6 bases, J lost 3 bases, and 15 bases lay in between. The CDR3 loop spans 15 amino acids. The germline CDR1 and CDR2 sequences are SGHTA and FQGNSA. The CDR3, as DNA: TGTGCCAGCAGGTCAACCCGGGACTCCAATCAGCCCCAGCATTTT. Residues: CASRSTRDSNQPQHF.

CDR3 DNA: TGCGCCAGCAGCCGGTCGGGGGGCTCCTACAATGAGCAGTTCTTC. Translation: CASSRSGGSYNEQFF. The chain recombines TRBV5-1 with TRBJ2-1; 7 bases are shared with TRBD2. This CDR3 contains 15 residues. Germline V gene data show CDR1 as SGHRS and CDR2 as YFSETQ. Trimming took 4 bases from V and 0 from J; bases not matched to a gene: 4.

The rearrangement links TRBV18 to TRBJ2-3, with D hard to call. Trimming shortened V by 0 bases and J by 2 bases, and 18 bases separated the two germline ends. This CDR3 has 18 residues. Germline values: CDR1 KGHSH, CDR2 LQKENI. This chain's CDR3 is CASSPPVLGGIITDTQYF. In nucleotides, the CDR3 is TGTGCCAGCTCACCACCGGTATTAGGCGGAATTATCACAGATACGCAGTATTTT.